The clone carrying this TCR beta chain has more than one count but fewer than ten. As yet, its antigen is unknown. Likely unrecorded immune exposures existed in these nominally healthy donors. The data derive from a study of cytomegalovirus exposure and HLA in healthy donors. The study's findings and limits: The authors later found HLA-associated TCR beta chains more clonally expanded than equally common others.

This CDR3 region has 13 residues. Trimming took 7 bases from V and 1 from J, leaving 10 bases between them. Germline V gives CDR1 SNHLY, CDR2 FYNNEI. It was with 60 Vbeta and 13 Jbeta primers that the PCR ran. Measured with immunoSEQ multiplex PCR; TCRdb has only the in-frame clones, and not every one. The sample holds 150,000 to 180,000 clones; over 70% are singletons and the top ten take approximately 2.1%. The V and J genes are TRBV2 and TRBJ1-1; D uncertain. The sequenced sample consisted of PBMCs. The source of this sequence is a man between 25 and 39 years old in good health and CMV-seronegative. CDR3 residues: CASNFGANTEAFF. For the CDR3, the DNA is TGTGCCAGCAATTTCGGTGCGAACACTGAAGCTTTCTTT. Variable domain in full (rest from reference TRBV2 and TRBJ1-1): EPEVTQTPSHQVTQMGQEVILRCVPISNHLYFYWYRQILGQKVEFLVSFYNNEISEKSEIFDDQFSVERPDGSNFTLKIRSTKLEDSAMYFCASNFGANTEAFFGQGTRLTVV.